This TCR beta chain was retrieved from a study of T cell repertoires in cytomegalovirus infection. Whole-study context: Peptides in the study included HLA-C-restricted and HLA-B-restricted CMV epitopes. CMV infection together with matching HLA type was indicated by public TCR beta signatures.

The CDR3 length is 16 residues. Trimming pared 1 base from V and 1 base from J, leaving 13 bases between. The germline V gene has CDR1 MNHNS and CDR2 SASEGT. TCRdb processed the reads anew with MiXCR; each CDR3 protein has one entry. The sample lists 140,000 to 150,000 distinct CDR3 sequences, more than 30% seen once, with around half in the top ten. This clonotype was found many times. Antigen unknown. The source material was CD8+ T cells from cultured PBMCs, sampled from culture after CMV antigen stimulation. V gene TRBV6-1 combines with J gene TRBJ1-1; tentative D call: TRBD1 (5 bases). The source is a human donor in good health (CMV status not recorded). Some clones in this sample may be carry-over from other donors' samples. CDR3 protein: CASSEGDRFWNTEAFF. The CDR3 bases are TGTGCCAGCAGTGAAGGGGACCGATTTTGGAACACTGAAGCTTTCTTT.